This TCR beta chain was recovered during a study of blood T cell repertoires in COVID-19. Overall study: Material from acute and convalescent COVID-19 was sourced from the United States, Italy and Spain. The analysed material was cDNA or gDNA that came from T cells, B-cell-depleted T cells, or PBMCs.

Cohort placement rested on clinical history that participants reported themselves. Either two negative PCRs, clearance, or symptom resolution qualified Cohort 3 donors as recovered. Only in-frame clones appear in the TCRdb table, and some are missing; sequencing was by immunoSEQ multiplex PCR. Of fewer than 350,000 clones in the sample, 85% were seen once. Trimming removed 1 base at V and 1 base at J, with 11 bases between. CDR1 is SGHRS, CDR2 YFSETQ, per germline. This CDR3 has 16 residues. This clonotype was obtained from a woman aged 45-65 years who had recovered from COVID-19. Sequencing input: PBMCs or T cells enriched from blood (not recorded which). The chain links TRBV5-1 to TRBJ2-2; D is unclear. In nucleotides, the CDR3 is TGCGCCAGCAGCTTGTTACCAGAACGGAACACCGGGGAGCTGTTTTTT. The encoded protein is CASSLLPERNTGELFF.